This TCR beta chain was documented in a study of radiation and T cells in renal cell carcinoma. Study-wide points: From baseline, blood top tumor clonotypes peaked at 2 weeks post-radiation.

As regards this clone: As yet, its antigen is unknown.

The protocol was immunoSEQ multiplex PCR, while the TCRdb copy is restricted to in-frame clones and leaves out a portion. The sample holds 120,000 or so clones, about 81% seen once. Trimming cost V 2 bases and J 1 base; bases outside gene matches: 10. Germline V gene lookup returns CDR1 GTSNPN and CDR2 SVGIG (reference sequence). The CDR3 covers 17 residues. As to time point: blood 2 weeks post-SBRT. Treatment: 15 Gy SBRT to primary tumor, nephrectomy 4 weeks later. This receptor was obtained from a man aged 50 to 60 with renal cell carcinoma. The sample was blood, taken from a patient whose treatment included radiotherapy and nephrectomy. The genes are TRBV30 and TRBJ1-2, with 10 bases lining up with TRBD1. The CDR3: CAWSLGTGVYHNYGYTF. The CDR3 nucleotides read TGTGCCTGGAGTTTAGGGACAGGGGTTTACCATAACTATGGCTACACCTTC.